Following are 28 T cell receptor beta chains from one sample sequenced in a study of neurological immune-mediated disorders (dated by TCRdb to between 2018 and 2021). Preparation of the library involved 5' RACE. TCRdb records Illumina HiSeq 2500 as the sequencer. TCRdb cleaned the public reads at Q25 with fastp, built clones with MiXCR and kept in-frame beta chains. Rows are combined by CDR3 protein, so each entry shows the most common genes and DNA. For this sample there are roughly 80,000 distinct CDR3 sequences; about 9% appear just once. The ten largest clones capture 1.7% of the sample. The sequenced material came from PBMCs. Receptors were obtained from a man aged 50-59 years in good health.

There are many counts of this clonotype. The rearrangement joins TRBV20-1 to TRBJ2-4, with 12 bases matching TRBD1. The length of the CDR3 is 17 residues. Germline V gene sequence: CDR1 DFQATT, CDR2 SNEGSKA (reference sequence). Losses at the gene ends were 6 bases for V and 2 bases for J; bases not matched to a gene: 11. This CDR3 is CSATLPGTGGPKNIQYF. For the CDR3, the DNA is TGCAGTGCCACTCTACCGGGGACAGGGGGCCCCAAAAACATTCAGTACTTC.

This clonotype showed up many times. This rearrangement joins TRBV12-3 or TRBV12-4 to TRBJ1-5; TRBD1 matches 7 bases. This CDR3 comprises 14 residues. With 5 bases clipped from V and 2 bases from J, the junction kept 3 bases outside the gene matches. Written as DNA, the CDR3 is TGTGCCAGCAGTCCCGACAGGGGCAATCAGCCCCAGCATTTT. It translates to CASSPDRGNQPQHF.

This clonotype was recorded a few times. This rearrangement joins TRBV19 to TRBJ2-7; 7 nucleotides line up with TRBD1. Germline CDR1 reads LNHDA; CDR2 reads SQIVND (reference sequence). The CDR3 length is 15 residues. Trimming removed 5 bases from V and 4 bases from J; junction bases left unmatched: 11. CDR3 coding DNA: TGTGCCAGTAGTCGGCGAGGGGACAGAGGGTACGAGCAGTACTTC. Residues: CASSRRGDRGYEQYF.

This clonotype was counted at least ten times. The chain recombines TRBV7-9 with TRBJ2-1; D is tentatively TRBD1 or TRBD2 (5 bases each). The CDR3 totals 16 residues. CDR1 SEHNR and CDR2 FQNEAQ come from the germline V gene (reference sequence). V lost 5 bases and J lost 6, with 20 bases in between. The CDR3 sequence: CASSLYSGPQTNEQFF. DNA of the CDR3: TGTGCCAGCAGCCTATATTCGGGACCGCAAACCAATGAGCAGTTCTTC. The entire variable domain, with the rest obtained from reference TRBV7-9 and TRBJ2-1, is as follows: DTGVSQNPRHKITKRGQNVTFRCDPISEHNRLYWYRQTLGQGPEFLTYFQNEAQLEKSRLLSDRFSAERPKGSFSTLEIQRTEQGDSAMYLCASSLYSGPQTNEQFFGPGTRLTVL.

This clonotype was recorded at least ten times. J is TRBJ1-1 and V is TRBV7-9; D gene uncertain. Trimming cost V 5 bases and J 6 bases, with 19 bases left between them. CDR1 is SEHNR and CDR2 is FQNEAQ in the germline V gene (reference sequence). This CDR3 comprises 15 residues. CDR3 residues: CASSRFRFAFSEAFF. The CDR3 coding sequence is TGTGCCAGCAGCAGGTTCAGGTTTGCTTTCTCTGAAGCTTTCTTT.

This clonotype was counted ten times or more. The rearrangement joins TRBV5-6 to TRBJ2-3; D gene unclear. V was trimmed by 4 bases and J by 0 bases, leaving 9 bases between them. There are 14 residues in the CDR3. Germline CDR1 SGHDT, CDR2 YYEEEE. Here the CDR3 DNA reads TGTGCCAGCAGCCGTTCGGCTAGCACAGATACGCAGTATTTT. It yields the protein CASSRSASTDTQYF.

The chain combines TRBV10-3 with TRBJ2-7, with D tentatively TRBD2 (6 bases). Germline CDR1 ENHRY, CDR2 SYGVKD. CDR3 length: 13 amino acids. Trimming cost V 11 bases and J 3 bases, with 17 bases left between them. The CDR3 DNA reads TGTGCCGCGCGCGGGGCACAACGCTACGAGCAGTACTTC. Translation gives CAARGAQRYEQYF.

This clonotype was observed many times. The V and J genes are TRBV20-1 and TRBJ1-3; tentative D call: TRBD1 (6 bases). The CDR3 runs 16 residues. The germline gives CDR1 DFQATT, CDR2 SNEGSKA (reference sequence). Trimming pared 5 bases from V and 0 bases from J, leaving 17 bases between. CDR3 sequence (DNA): TGCAGTGCTGATAAGGGGGTTGTGGACTCTGGAAACACCATATATTTT. Amino acids: CSADKGVVDSGNTIYF.

There are many counts of this clonotype. V and J are TRBV28 and TRBJ2-1, with TRBD2 matching over 8 bases. The germline CDR1 and CDR2 sequences are MDHEN and SYDVKM. With V trimmed by 5 bases and J by 7 bases, 13 bases remained unmatched. CDR3 size: 16 residues. This chain's CDR3 is CASSPGRGGGLNEQFF. The CDR3 DNA is TGTGCCAGCAGTCCGGGTAGGGGCGGGGGGTTAAATGAGCAGTTCTTC.

This clonotype was counted at least ten times. The V and J genes are TRBV5-1 and TRBJ2-5, with 8 nucleotides matching TRBD2. This CDR3 spans 15 amino acids. Germline V CDR1 and CDR2: SGHRS, YFSETQ. The trim removed 4 bases at V and 9 bases at J, leaving 14 bases unmatched. The CDR3 reads CASSVAGGLWEAQYF. The CDR3, as DNA: TGCGCCAGCAGCGTTGCGGGGGGCCTCTGGGAGGCCCAGTACTTC.

In its sample, this clonotype was seen many times. In nucleotides, the CDR3 is TGTGCCAGCAGACTGACAGGCGGGAATGAGCAGTACTTC. Translation: CASRLTGGNEQYF. The chain joins TRBV6-2 or TRBV6-3 to TRBJ2-7; tentatively, D is TRBD1 or TRBD2 (6 bases each). V was trimmed by 6 bases and J by 7 bases, leaving 16 bases between them. Germline values: CDR1 MNHEY, CDR2 SVGEGT. This CDR3 region has 13 residues.

The table lists this clonotype with many counts. The chain employs TRBV12-3 or TRBV12-4 and TRBJ2-1, with D possibly being TRBD2 (5 bases). The CDR3 runs to 13 residues. Trimming pared 4 bases from V and 7 bases from J, leaving 11 bases between. CDR3 in amino acids: CASSSGEGNEQFF. The CDR3 DNA follows: TGTGCCAGCAGTTCCGGTGAGGGTAATGAGCAGTTCTTC.

The gene calls are TRBV18 and TRBJ2-7; D may be TRBD1 (6 bases). The CDR3 is made up of 13 amino acids. V dropped 2 bases and J dropped 12 bases, with 17 bases sitting between them. In germline, CDR1 is KGHSH, CDR2 LQKENI. CDR3 in amino acids: CASSPGEGGTRYF. CDR3 nucleotide sequence: TGTGCCAGCTCACCAGGCGAAGGGGGAACGCGGTACTTC.

The chain joins TRBV5-1 to TRBJ2-1, with a tentative D call TRBD1 (6 bases). The germline V gene encodes CDR1 SGHRS and CDR2 YFSETQ. V was pared by 4 bases and J by 5 bases, with 16 bases between. This CDR3 is built from 15 residues. Here the CDR3 reads CASSPEGVVNNEQFF. In DNA, the CDR3 is TGCGCCAGCAGCCCCGAGGGGGTCGTCAACAATGAGCAGTTCTTC. Complete variable domain (other parts from reference TRBV5-1 and TRBJ2-1): KAGVTQTPRYLIKTRGQQVTLSCSPISGHRSVSWYQQTPGQGLQFLFEYFSETQRNKGNFPGRFSGRQFSNSRSEMNVSTLELGDSALYLCASSPEGVVNNEQFFGPGTRLTVL.

This clonotype was counted at least ten times. The rearrangement uses TRBV5-1 and TRBJ2-1; the match to TRBD2 covers 16 bases. The CDR3 sequence is 18 residues long. Germline assignment: CDR1 SGHRS and CDR2 YFSETQ. V dropped 7 bases and J dropped 0; count of bases not matched to a gene: 7. CDR3 DNA sequence: TGCGCCAGCTGGGGACTAGCGGGGGGGCCGAGCTCCTACAATGAGCAGTTCTTC. As protein: CASWGLAGGPSSYNEQFF.

This clonotype was counted ten times or more. V usage is TRBV7-2 and J usage is TRBJ1-6; 11 positions agree with TRBD1. Unmatched junction bases numbered 14, after V lost 9 bases and J lost 10 bases. Germline CDR1 and CDR2: SGHTA and FQGNSA. The CDR3 is made up of 16 amino acids. Here the CDR3 DNA reads TGTGCCAGTAATTTCGTAGGACAGGGGGCGAGGTCACCCCTCCACTTT. Its translation: CASNFVGQGARSPLHF.

This clonotype was recorded at least ten times. This rearrangement joins TRBV15 to TRBJ2-3; 11 nucleotides line up with TRBD2. V gave up 2 bases and J gave up 3 bases; unmatched junction bases: 4. This CDR3 contains 16 residues. In germline, CDR1 is LNHNV, CDR2 YYDKDF (reference sequence). CDR3 DNA sequence: TGTGCCACCAGCAGATCCCTAGCGGGAGGAACAGATACGCAGTATTTT. It is translated as CATSRSLAGGTDTQYF.

At least ten counts were recorded for this clonotype. In DNA form, the CDR3 reads TGCAGTGCCCCGGGACAGGGACTCTACGAGCAGTACTTC. Protein sequence: CSAPGQGLYEQYF. This chain joins TRBV20-1 and TRBJ2-7; TRBD1 matches 9 bases. Germline trimming cut 6 bases from V and 3 bases from J; bases unmatched to any gene: 6. CDR1 and CDR2 (germline): DFQATT, SNEGSKA (reference sequence). This CDR3 has 13 residues.

In its sample, this clonotype was seen many times. The chain employs TRBV18 and TRBJ1-3; possibly TRBD1 for D (6 bases). Trimming took off 6 bases at V and 1 base at J, with 13 bases between the two ends. Germline values: CDR1 KGHSH, CDR2 LQKENI. This CDR3 spans 15 amino acids. In nucleotides, the CDR3 is TGTGCCAGCTCGGACAGCAATGGTTCTGGAAACACCATATATTTT. Translating it yields CASSDSNGSGNTIYF.

This clonotype was recorded many times. V gene TRBV25-1 combines with J gene TRBJ1-1; a weak D match, TRBD1 (6 bases). CDR3 length: 15 amino acids. V lost 0 bases and J lost 2, with 10 bases in between. CDR1 is MGHDK and CDR2 is SYGVNS in the germline V gene. CDR3 sequence reads: CASSEYTGANTEAFF. The CDR3 DNA is TGTGCCAGCAGTGAATATACGGGGGCCAACACTGAAGCTTTCTTT.

This clonotype has ten or more counts. This chain connects TRBV2 to TRBJ2-6; the match to TRBD2 covers 7 bases. The CDR3 has 20 residues. Losses at the gene ends were 1 base for V and 0 bases for J; bases not matched to a gene: 12. Germline assignment: CDR1 SNHLY and CDR2 FYNNEI. The CDR3 DNA is TGTGCCAGCAGTGAAGTGGGACTAAAGAACCTAGGCTCTGGGGCCAACGTCCTGACTTTC. As protein: CASSEVGLKNLGSGANVLTF.

This clonotype was recorded at least ten times. The chain couples TRBV6-2 or TRBV6-3 to TRBJ2-3, with TRBD2 matching over 9 bases. With 1 base clipped from V and 4 bases from J, the junction kept 15 bases outside the gene matches. The CDR3 consists of 19 residues. From germline, CDR1 is MNHEY and CDR2 SVGEGT. The CDR3 DNA sequence: TGTGCCAGCAGTTACTTAGCAAGACTAGCGGAACTGTACCCAGATACGCAGTATTTT. Its translation: CASSYLARLAELYPDTQYF.

There are many counts of this clonotype. V is TRBV28 and J is TRBJ2-6, with 10 bases that match TRBD1. Germline CDR1 MDHEN, CDR2 SYDVKM. The length of the CDR3 is 18 residues. The J segment lost 0 bases and the V segment lost 8 bases, leaving 10 bases of the junction unmatched. CDR3 amino acids: CASSRPGQGNSGANVLTF. Written as DNA, the CDR3 is TGTGCCAGCTCGCGACCGGGACAGGGGAACTCTGGGGCCAACGTCCTGACTTTC.

This clonotype was seen many times. The chain combines TRBV20-1 with TRBJ1-1; TRBD1 is a possible D gene (5 bases). V lost 0 bases, J lost 2 bases, and 13 bases lay in between. The CDR3 has 15 amino acids. Per the germline V gene, CDR1 is DFQATT and CDR2 is SNEGSKA (reference sequence). For the CDR3, the DNA is TGCAGTGCTAGAGATTATCGGGGGAGAAACACTGAAGCTTTCTTT. It codes for CSARDYRGRNTEAFF.

This clonotype appeared many times. The V gene is TRBV6-1, the J gene TRBJ1-3, with D maybe TRBD1 (6 bases). The length of the CDR3 is 16 residues. Germline V gives CDR1 MNHNS, CDR2 SASEGT. The V end lost 0 bases, the J end lost 1 base, and 10 bases lay between the germline ends. The CDR3 loop reads CASSEAGRGSGNTIYF. The CDR3 bases are TGTGCCAGCAGTGAAGCGGGCAGGGGTTCTGGAAACACCATATATTTT.

This clonotype was recorded at least ten times. Compared with germline, one end of the junction differs, possibly owing to a read error. The chain links TRBV7-9 to TRBJ1-4; TRBD1 might be the D (5 bases). This CDR3 spans 12 amino acids. Germline loops: CDR1 SEHNR, CDR2 FQNEAQ (reference sequence). The CDR3 nucleotides are TGTGCCAGCAGTCGGGGGAATGAGAAACTGTTTTTT. It yields the protein CASSRGNEKLFF.

This clonotype was found many times. V and J are TRBV12-3 or TRBV12-4 and TRBJ2-6; 7 bases align to TRBD2. CDR3 length: 15 amino acids. V trimming: 3 bases; J trimming: 1 base; junction bases outside the gene matches: 0. In DNA, the CDR3 is TGTGCCAGCAGTTTGGGGGGGTCTGGGGCCAACGTCCTGACTTTC. This gives the protein CASSLGGSGANVLTF.

There are many counts of this clonotype. The V gene is TRBV14, the J gene TRBJ2-1; 11 bases map to TRBD2. Germline CDR1 is SGHDN and CDR2 is FVKESK. The CDR3 is 15 residues long. Germline trimming cut 4 bases from V and 7 bases from J; bases unmatched to any gene: 6. The CDR3 protein is CASSLSGRARNEQFF. The DNA of the CDR3 is TGTGCCAGCAGCCTTAGCGGGAGGGCCCGGAATGAGCAGTTCTTC.